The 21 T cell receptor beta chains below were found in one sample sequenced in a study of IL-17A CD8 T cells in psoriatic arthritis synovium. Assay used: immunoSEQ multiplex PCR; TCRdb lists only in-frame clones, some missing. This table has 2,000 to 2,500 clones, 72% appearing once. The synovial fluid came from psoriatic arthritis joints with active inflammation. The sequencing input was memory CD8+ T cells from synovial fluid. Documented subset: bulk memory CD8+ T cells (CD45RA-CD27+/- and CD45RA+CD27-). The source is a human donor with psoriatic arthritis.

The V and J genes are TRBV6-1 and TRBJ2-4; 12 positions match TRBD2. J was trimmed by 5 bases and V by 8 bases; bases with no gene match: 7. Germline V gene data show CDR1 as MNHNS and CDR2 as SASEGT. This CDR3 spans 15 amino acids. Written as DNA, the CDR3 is TGTGCCAGCGGAGAACTAGCGGGAGGCCAAAACATTCAGTACTTC. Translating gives CASGELAGGQNIQYF.

CDR3 in amino acids: CASSLAFPGAFYEQFF. DNA for the CDR3: TGTGCCAGCAGCTTAGCGTTTCCGGGGGCCTTCTATGAGCAGTTCTTC. The V and J genes are TRBV7-2 and TRBJ2-1, with D perhaps matching TRBD1 or TRBD2 (6 bases each). The CDR3 is made up of 16 amino acids. The germline V and J ends were trimmed by 0 bases and 8 bases, with 17 bases remaining between them. Looked up from germline, CDR1 is SGHTA and CDR2 is FQGNSA.

CDR3 sequence reads: CASSAGTSNEQFF. The CDR3 region has the DNA TGTGCCAGCAGTGCCGGGACTAGCAATGAGCAGTTCTTC. This chain connects TRBV6-4 to TRBJ2-1; 8 nucleotides line up with TRBD2. CDR3 length equals 13 residues. V lost 4 bases and J lost 6; bases outside the gene matches: 2. In germline, CDR1 is MRHNA, CDR2 SNTAGT.

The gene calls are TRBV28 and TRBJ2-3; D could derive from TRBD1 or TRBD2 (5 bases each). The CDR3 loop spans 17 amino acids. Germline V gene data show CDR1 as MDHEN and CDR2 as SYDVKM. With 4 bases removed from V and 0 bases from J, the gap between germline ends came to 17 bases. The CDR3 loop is CASSSAGTKTSTDTQYF. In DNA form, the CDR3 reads TGTGCCAGCAGTTCGGCCGGGACGAAAACTAGCACAGATACGCAGTATTTT.

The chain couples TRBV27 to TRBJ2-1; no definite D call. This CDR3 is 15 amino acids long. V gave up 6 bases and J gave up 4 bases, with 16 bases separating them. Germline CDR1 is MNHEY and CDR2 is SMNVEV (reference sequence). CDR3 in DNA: TGTGCCAGCAGACTAAGTACAAGTACTTACAATGAGCAGTTCTTC. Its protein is CASRLSTSTYNEQFF.

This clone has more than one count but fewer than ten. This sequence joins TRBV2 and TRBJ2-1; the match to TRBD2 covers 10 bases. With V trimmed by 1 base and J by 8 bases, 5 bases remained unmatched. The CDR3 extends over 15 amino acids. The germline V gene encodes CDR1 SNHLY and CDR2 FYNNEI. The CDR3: CASSEGTSGRYEQFF. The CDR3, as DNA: TGTGCCAGCAGTGAAGGGACTAGCGGTCGGTATGAGCAGTTCTTC.

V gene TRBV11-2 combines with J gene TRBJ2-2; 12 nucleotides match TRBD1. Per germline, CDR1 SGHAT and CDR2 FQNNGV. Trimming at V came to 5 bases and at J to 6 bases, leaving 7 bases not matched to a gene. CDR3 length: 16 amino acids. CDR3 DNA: TGTGCCAGCAGCCTCCGGGACAGGGGGCCTTCCGGGGAGCTGTTTTTT. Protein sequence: CASSLRDRGPSGELFF.

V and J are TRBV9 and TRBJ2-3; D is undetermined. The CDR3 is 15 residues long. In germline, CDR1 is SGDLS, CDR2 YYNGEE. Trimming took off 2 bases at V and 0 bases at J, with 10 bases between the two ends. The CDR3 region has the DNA TGTGCCAGCAGCGTCCACCGTGCTAGCACAGATACGCAGTATTTT. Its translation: CASSVHRASTDTQYF. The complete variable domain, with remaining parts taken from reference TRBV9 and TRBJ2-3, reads DSGVTQTPKHLITATGQRVTLRCSPRSGDLSVYWYQQSLDQGLQFLIQYYNGEERAKGNILERFSAQQFPDLHSELNLSSLELGDSALYFCASSVHRASTDTQYFGPGTRLTVL.

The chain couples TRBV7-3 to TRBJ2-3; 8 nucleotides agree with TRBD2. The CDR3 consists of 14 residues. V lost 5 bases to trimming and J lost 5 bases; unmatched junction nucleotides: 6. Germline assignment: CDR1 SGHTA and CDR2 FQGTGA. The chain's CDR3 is CASSLRGERDTQYF. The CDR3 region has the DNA TGTGCCAGCAGCCTGCGGGGGGAGCGAGATACGCAGTATTTT.

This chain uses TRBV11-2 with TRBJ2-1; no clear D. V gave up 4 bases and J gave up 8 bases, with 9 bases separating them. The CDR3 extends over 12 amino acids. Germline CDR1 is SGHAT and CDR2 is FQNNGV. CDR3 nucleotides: TGTGCCAGCAGCTGGAGCTCGGATGAGCAGTTCTTC. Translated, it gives CASSWSSDEQFF.

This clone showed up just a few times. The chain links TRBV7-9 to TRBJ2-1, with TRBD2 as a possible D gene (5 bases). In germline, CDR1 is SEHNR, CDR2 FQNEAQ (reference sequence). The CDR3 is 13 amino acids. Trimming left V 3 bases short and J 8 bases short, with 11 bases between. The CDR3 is CASSLGAEDEQFF. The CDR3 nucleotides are TGTGCCAGCAGCTTGGGAGCTGAGGATGAGCAGTTCTTC.

CDR3 nucleotide sequence: TGTGCCAGCAGTGACGGGACAGGGGGGGCTGGTGGAAACACCATATATTTT. Protein product: CASSDGTGGAGGNTIYF. This chain connects TRBV6-1 to TRBJ1-3; 11 bases fit TRBD1. The germline CDR1 and CDR2 sequences are MNHNS and SASEGT. V trimming: 3 bases; J trimming: 3 bases; junction bases outside the gene matches: 7. This CDR3 is 17 amino acids long.

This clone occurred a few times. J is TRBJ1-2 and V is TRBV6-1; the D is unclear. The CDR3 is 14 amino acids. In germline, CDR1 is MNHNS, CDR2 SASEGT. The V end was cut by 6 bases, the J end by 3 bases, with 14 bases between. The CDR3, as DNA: TGTGCCAGCAGCCCTTCGGACGGGGACTATGGCTACACCTTC. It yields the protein CASSPSDGDYGYTF.

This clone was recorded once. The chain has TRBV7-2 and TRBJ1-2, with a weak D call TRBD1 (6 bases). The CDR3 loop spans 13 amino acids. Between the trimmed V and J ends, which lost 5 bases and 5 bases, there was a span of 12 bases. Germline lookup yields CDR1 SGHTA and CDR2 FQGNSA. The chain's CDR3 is CASSEDSTYGYTF. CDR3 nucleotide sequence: TGTGCCAGCAGCGAGGACAGTACTTATGGCTACACCTTC. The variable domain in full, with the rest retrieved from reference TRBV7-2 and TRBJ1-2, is GAGVSQSPSNKVTEKGKDVELRCDPISGHTALYWYRQSLGQGLEFLIYFQGNSAPDKSGLPSDRFSAERTGGSVSTLTIQRTQQEDSAVYLCASSEDSTYGYTFGSGTRLTVV.

The CDR3 nucleotides are TGCGCCAGCAGCTTCCCGGGACTAGCGGGAGGTGAGCAGTTCTTC. Translated: CASSFPGLAGGEQFF. The chain couples TRBV5-1 to TRBJ2-1; 15 bases are shared with TRBD2. CDR1 is SGHRS, CDR2 YFSETQ, per germline. Trimming removed 2 bases from V and 9 bases from J; junction bases left unmatched: 3. The CDR3 is 15 amino acids.

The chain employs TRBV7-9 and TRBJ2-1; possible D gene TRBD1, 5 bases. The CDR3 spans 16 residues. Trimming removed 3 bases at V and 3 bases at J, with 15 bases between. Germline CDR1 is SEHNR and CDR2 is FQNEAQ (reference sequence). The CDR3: CASSLSLGRDYNEQFF. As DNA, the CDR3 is TGTGCCAGCAGCTTGTCGTTGGGCAGGGACTACAATGAGCAGTTCTTC.

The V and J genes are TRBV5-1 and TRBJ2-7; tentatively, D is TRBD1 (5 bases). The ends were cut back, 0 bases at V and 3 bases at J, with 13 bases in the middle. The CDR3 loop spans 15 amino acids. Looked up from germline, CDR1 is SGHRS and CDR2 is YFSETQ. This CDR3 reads CASSLGQGWVYEQYF. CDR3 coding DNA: TGCGCCAGCAGCTTGGGGCAGGGATGGGTCTACGAGCAGTACTTC.

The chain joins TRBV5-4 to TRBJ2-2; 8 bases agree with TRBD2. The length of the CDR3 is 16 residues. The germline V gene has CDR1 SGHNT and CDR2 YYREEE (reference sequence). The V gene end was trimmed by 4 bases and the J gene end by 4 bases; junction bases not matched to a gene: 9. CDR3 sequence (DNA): TGTGCCAGCAGCCACTGGGGGGCGGGAGGCACCGGGGAGCTGTTTTTT. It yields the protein CASSHWGAGGTGELFF.

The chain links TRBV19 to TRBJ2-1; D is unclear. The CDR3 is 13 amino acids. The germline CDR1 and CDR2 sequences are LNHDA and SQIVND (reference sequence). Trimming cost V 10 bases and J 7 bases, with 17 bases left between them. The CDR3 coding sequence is TGTGCCACCTCACCTAATAGTGGGAATGAGCAGTTCTTC. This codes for CATSPNSGNEQFF.

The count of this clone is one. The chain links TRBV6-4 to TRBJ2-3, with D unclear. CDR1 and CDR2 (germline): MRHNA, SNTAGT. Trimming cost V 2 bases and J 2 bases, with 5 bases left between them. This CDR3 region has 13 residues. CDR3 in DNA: TGTGCCAGCAGTGACAGGGCCACAGATACGCAGTATTTT. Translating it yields CASSDRATDTQYF.

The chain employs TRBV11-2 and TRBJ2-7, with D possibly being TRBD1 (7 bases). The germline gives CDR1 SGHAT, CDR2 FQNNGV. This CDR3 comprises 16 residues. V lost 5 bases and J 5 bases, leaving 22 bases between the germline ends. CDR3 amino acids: CASSNSRGQGVDEQYV. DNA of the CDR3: TGTGCCAGCAGCAATAGCCGGGGGCAGGGGGTCGACGAGCAGTACGTC.